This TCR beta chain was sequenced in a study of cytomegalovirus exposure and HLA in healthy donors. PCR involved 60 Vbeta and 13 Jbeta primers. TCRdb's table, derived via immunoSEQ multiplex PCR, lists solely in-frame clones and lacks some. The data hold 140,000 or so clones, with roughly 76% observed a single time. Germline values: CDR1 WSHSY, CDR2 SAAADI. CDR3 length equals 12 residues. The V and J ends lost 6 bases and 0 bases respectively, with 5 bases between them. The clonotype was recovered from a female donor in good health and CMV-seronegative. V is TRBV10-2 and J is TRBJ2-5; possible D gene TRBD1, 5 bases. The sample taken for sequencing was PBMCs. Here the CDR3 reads CASRTDQETQYF. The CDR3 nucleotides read TGCGCCAGCAGGACAGACCAAGAGACCCAGTACTTC.